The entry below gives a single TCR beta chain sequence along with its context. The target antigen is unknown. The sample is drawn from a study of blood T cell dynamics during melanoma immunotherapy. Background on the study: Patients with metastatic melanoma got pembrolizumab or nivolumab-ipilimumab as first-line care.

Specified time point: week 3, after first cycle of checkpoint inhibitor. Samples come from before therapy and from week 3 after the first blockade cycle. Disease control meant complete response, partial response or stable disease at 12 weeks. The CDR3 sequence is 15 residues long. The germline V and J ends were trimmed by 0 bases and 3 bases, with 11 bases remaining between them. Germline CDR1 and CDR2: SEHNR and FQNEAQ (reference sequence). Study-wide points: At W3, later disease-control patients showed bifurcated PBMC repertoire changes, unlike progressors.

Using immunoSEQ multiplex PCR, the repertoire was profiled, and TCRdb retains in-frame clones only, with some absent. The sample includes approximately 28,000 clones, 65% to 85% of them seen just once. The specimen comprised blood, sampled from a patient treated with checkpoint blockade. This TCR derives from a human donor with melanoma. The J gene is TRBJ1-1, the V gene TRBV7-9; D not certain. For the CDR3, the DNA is TGTGCCAGCAGCTTAGCGCGGACCCGGGACACTGAAGCTTTCTTT. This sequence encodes CASSLARTRDTEAFF.